This T cell receptor beta chain was retrieved from a study of T cells in narcolepsy. Study-level points and caveats: Blood of same and different patients, but not healthy controls, reportedly held recurring autoreactive clonotypes.

This clone was seen once. No antigen is known for it. Sequencing was performed with immunoSEQ multiplex PCR; in TCRdb, only in-frame clones are kept and a portion is missing. The data hold some 34,000 clones, with about nine tenths observed a single time. The CDR3 totals 15 residues. V shed 5 bases and J shed 1 base, with 14 bases lying between them. Per the germline V gene, CDR1 is LNHDA and CDR2 is SQIVND (reference sequence). The sample comprised CD45RA- memory CD4+ T cells from PBMCs. This receptor was identified in a human donor with narcolepsy. The rearrangement links TRBV19 to TRBJ1-2; D ambiguous. The CDR3 sequence is CASSVPGSNNYGYTF. Here the CDR3 DNA reads TGTGCCAGTAGTGTCCCGGGATCGAATAACTATGGCTACACCTTC.